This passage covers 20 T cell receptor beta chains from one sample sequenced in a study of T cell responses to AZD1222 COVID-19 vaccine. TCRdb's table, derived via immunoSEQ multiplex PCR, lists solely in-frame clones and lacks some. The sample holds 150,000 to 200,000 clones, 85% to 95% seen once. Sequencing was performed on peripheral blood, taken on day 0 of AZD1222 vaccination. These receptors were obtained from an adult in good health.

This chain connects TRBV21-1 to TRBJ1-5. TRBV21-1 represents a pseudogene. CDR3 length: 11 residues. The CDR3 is CASSKRRPQHF. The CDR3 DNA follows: TGTGCCAGCAGCAAAAGGCGGCCCCAGCATTTT.

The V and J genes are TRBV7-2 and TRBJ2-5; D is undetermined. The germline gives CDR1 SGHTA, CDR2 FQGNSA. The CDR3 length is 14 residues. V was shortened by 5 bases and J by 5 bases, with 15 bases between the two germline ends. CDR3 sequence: CASSPQRFGETQYF. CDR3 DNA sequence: TGTGCCAGCAGCCCCCAGCGTTTCGGGGAGACCCAGTACTTC.

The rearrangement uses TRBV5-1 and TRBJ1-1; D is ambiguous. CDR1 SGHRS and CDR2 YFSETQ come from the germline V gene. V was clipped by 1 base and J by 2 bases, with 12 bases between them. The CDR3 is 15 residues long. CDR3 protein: CASSLYRSVNTEAFF. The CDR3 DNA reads TGCGCCAGCAGCTTGTATAGATCCGTAAACACTGAAGCTTTCTTT.

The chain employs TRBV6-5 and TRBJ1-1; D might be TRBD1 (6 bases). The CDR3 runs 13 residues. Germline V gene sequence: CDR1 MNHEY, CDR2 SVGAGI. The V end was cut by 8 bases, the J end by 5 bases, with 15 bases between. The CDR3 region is CASGDGTWTEAFF. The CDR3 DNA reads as TGTGCCAGCGGGGACGGGACATGGACTGAAGCTTTCTTT.

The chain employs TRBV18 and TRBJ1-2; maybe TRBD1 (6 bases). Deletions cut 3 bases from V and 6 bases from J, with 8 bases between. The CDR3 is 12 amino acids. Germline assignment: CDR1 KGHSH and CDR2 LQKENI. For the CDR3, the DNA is TGTGCCAGCTCACCTCCAGGGGATGGCTACACCTTC. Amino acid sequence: CASSPPGDGYTF.

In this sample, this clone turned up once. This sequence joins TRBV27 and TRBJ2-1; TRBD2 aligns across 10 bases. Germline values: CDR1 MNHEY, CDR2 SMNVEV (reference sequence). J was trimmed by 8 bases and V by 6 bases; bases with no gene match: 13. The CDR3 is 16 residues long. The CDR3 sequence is CASSPPLSGRAHEQFF. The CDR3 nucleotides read TGTGCCAGCAGCCCCCCACTCAGCGGGAGGGCACATGAGCAGTTCTTC.

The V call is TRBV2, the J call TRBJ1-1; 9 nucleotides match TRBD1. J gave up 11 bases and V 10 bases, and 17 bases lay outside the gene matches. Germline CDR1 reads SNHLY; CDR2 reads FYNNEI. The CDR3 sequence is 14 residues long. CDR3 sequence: CATLTGQGTWDAFF. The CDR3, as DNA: TGTGCCACCCTCACTGGACAGGGGACTTGGGACGCTTTCTTT.

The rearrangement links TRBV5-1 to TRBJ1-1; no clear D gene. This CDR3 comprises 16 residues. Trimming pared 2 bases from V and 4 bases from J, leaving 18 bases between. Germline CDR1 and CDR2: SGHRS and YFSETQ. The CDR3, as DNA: TGCGCCAGCAGCTTTCTTGGCGACGGGATAGGCACTGAAGCTTTCTTT. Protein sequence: CASSFLGDGIGTEAFF.

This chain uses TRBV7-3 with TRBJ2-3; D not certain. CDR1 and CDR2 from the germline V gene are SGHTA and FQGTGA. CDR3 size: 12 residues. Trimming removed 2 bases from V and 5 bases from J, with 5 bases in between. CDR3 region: CASSLHRDTQYF. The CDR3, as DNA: TGTGCCAGCAGCTTACATAGAGATACGCAGTATTTT.

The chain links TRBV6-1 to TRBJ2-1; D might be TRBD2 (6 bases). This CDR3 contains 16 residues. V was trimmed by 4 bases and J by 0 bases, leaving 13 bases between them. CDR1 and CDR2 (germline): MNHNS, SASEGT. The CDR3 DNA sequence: TGTGCCAGCAGTGTAAGACTAGGGAGCTCCTACAATGAGCAGTTCTTC. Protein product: CASSVRLGSSYNEQFF.

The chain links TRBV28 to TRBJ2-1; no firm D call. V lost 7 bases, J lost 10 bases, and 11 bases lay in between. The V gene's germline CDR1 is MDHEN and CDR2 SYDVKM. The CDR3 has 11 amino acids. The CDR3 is CASTSGFEQFF. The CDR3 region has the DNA TGTGCCAGCACCTCTGGTTTCGAGCAGTTCTTC.

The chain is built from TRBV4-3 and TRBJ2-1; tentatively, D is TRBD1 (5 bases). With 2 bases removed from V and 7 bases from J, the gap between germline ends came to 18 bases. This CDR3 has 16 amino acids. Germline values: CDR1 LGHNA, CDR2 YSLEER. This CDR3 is CASSQSDIHRSNEQFF. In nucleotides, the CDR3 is TGCGCCAGCAGCCAAAGCGACATTCACAGGAGTAATGAGCAGTTCTTC.

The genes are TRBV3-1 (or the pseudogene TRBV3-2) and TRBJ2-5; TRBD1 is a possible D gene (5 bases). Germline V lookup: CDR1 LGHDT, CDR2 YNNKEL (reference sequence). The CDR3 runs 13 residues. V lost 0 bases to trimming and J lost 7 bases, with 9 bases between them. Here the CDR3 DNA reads TGTGCCAGCAGCCAAGAAGGGGCGGTGACCCAGTACTTC. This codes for CASSQEGAVTQYF.

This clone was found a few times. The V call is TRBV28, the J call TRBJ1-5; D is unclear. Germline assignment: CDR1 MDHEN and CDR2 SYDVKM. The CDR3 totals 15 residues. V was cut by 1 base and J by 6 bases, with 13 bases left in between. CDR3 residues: CASSLSGLGGQPQHF. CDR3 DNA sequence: TGTGCCAGCAGTTTATCGGGGTTAGGAGGTCAGCCCCAGCATTTT.

In DNA form, the CDR3 reads TGCAGCGTCGGGACAGGGTACAATGAGCAGTTCTTC. Its translation: CSVGTGYNEQFF. The chain joins TRBV29-1 to TRBJ2-1; 9 nucleotides match TRBD1. There are 12 residues in the CDR3. Germline V lookup: CDR1 SQVTM, CDR2 ANQGSEA. The V and J ends lost 6 bases and 4 bases, in that order; junction bases with no gene match: 1.

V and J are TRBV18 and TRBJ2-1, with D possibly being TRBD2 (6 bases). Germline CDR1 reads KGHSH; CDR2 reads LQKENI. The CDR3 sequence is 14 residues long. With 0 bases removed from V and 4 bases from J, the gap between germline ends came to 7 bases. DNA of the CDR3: TGTGCCAGCTCACCACCTAGCGGTTACAATGAGCAGTTCTTC. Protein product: CASSPPSGYNEQFF.

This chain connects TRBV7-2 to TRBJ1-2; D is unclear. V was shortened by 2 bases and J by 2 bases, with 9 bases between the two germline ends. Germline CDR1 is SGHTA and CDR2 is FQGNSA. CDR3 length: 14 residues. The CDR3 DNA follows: TGTGCCAGCAGCTTATTCCGGCAGAACTATGGCTACACCTTC. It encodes CASSLFRQNYGYTF. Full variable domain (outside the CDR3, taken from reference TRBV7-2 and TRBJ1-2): GAGVSQSPSNKVTEKGKDVELRCDPISGHTALYWYRQSLGQGLEFLIYFQGNSAPDKSGLPSDRFSAERTGGSVSTLTIQRTQQEDSAVYLCASSLFRQNYGYTFGSGTRLTVV.

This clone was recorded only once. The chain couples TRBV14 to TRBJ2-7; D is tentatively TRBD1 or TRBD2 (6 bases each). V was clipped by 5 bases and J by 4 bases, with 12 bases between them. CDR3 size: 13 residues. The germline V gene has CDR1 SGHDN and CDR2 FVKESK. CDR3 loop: CASSITGAYEQYF. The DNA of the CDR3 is TGTGCCAGCAGCATAACGGGGGCATACGAGCAGTACTTC.

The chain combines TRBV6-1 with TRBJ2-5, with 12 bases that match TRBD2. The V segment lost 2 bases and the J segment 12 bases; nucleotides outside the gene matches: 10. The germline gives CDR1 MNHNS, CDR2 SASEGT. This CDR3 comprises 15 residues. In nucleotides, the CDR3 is TGTGCCAGCAGTGAACAGATGTCTAGCGGGAGGGGCGAGTACTTC. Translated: CASSEQMSSGRGEYF.

CDR3 protein: CASSISGRAWNEQFF. The CDR3 DNA follows: TGTGCCAGCAGCATTAGCGGGAGGGCCTGGAATGAGCAGTTCTTC. The chain uses TRBV7-3 and TRBJ2-1, with 11 bases lining up with TRBD2. CDR1 and CDR2 (germline): SGHTA, FQGTGA. V shed 5 bases and J 7 bases; nucleotides not matched to a gene: 7. This CDR3 contains 15 residues.